The T cell receptor beta chain under discussion was sequenced for a study of beta chain features in type 1 diabetes (dated by TCRdb to the late 2010s). General notes on the study: Mean age, gender distribution, total cell number and subset yield were not different between patients and healthy donors. A total of around 110,000,000 sorted cells were examined across all samples, and RNA yield correlated strongly with the number of cells per subset. The study compared the TCRB repertoires of sorted circulating CD4+ T cell subsets in recently diagnosed type 1 diabetes patients with those in matched healthy donors. Naive and central memory subsets were obtained from all 30 or so donors, but regulatory and stem cell-like memory subsets were isolated from only 8 patients and roughly 8 healthy donors. Study-wide conclusions, independent of this receptor: HLA sub-analyses involved small numbers of individuals, so any influence of HLA type on TCRB rearrangement remained unresolved. PCR may preferentially amplify shorter templates, but because patient and control samples were amplified and corrected together, any resulting skew would affect both groups equally. A moderate but significant shortening of TCRB CDR3 length was observed in type 1 diabetes patients in all four CD4+ subsets. The naive, central memory and regulatory TCRB repertoires appeared to resemble one another more closely among patients than among healthy donors. Because cDNA rather than genomic DNA was sequenced, highly expressing activated cells could have been over-represented, although no difference in activation and CD3 levels was found between groups. At VDJ recombination sites, patients with type 1 diabetes made fewer insertions and deleted more nucleotides, a pattern implying thymic rearrangement abnormalities.

From each donor, a single peripheral blood sample of approximately 110 mL on average was drawn into heparinised tubes. Using a panel that included CD45RO, CCR7, CD25, CD127, CD95 and CD27, naive, central memory, regulatory and stem cell-like memory CD4+ T cells were sorted on a BD FACSAria II. Every sorted population had a purity above 98%. PBMCs were separated immediately by Lymphoprep density gradient centrifugation and were stained directly, without being cultured. So that batch effects would be minimized, each experiment stained and sorted samples in pairs, pairing one healthy donor with one patient. Concerning this clone itself: The antigen it binds to is not known. Base qualities are not provided; no much larger clone lies one nucleotide away.

The V end loses 3 bases and the J end loses 2 bases, and a stretch of 7 bases separates them. CDR1 and CDR2 were assigned from the germline V gene as SGDLS and YYNGEE. Measured from the cysteine to the phenylalanine, the CDR3 is 13 residues long. The only DNA kept is the CDR3, 39 bases in frame from the first base. All of the isolated RNA was reverse transcribed with the High Capacity cDNA Reverse Transcription Kit, so expressed TCRB transcripts were sequenced. Deep immunoSEQ sequencing was applied to naive, central memory and regulatory T cell samples, giving an average of roughly 3.5 million total reads per sample. Sorted cells were lysed in RLT buffer and RNA was extracted with DNase-treated RNeasy Micro or Mini kits, depending on cell number. Each cell subset was processed separately to prevent cross-contamination, with patient and healthy donor samples processed together. The immunoSEQ multiplex PCR was used to amplify TCRB sequences from cDNA, yielding 87-bp fragments that span the CDR3 region. The amplicons were sequenced using the Illumina HiSeq platform. Under the source paper's analysis protocol: Synthetic template baselines were used to correct PCR bias computationally, reads within Hamming distance 2 were collapsed together, and singletons that could not be merged were discarded. By aligning reads against IMGT, V, D and J genes, CDR3 length, and insertions or deletions at six rearrangement sites were assigned. Clonotype counts were normalized to sorted cell number within each subset before computing true diversity and Gini coefficients with the tcR R package. Repertoire sharing was quantified using the overlap coefficient calculated on TCRB nucleotide sequences. Out-of-frame TCRB sequences from naive cells were analyzed to stand in for the pre-selection repertoire. TCRdb's version of the immuneACCESS table is confined to in-frame rearrangements and falls short of the full clone set. An unresolved V gene accounts for under half of the shortfall where checked; the remainder is of unknown origin. V and J calls and clone size are as listed in that table; D and trimming were resolved from the DNA. The sample contains some 170,000 clones, more than 60% of them found a single time. Clones ranked in the top ten supply 0.08% to 0.09% of the sample.

The rearrangement combines TRBV9 with TRBJ2-3; confidence is insufficient to name the D gene. Sequenced: naive CD4+ T cells from blood. In light of the paper, this sample's cell subset or site label describes: true naive CD4+ T cells. The sequence came from a man aged 25-45 years with type 1 diabetes. CDR3 sequence: CASSGGPTDTQYF. The DNA sequence follows: TGTGCCAGCAGCGGGGGTCCCACAGATACGCAGTATTTT.